This paragraph covers one T cell receptor beta chain sequence. This sample is part of a study of blood T cell repertoires in COVID-19. Study details: Spain, Italy and the United States supplied samples that represented acute and convalescent COVID-19.

Assay: immunoSEQ multiplex PCR; the TCRdb copy retains only in-frame clones and omits some. The table lists 150,000 to 200,000 clones, about 83% of them singletons, with 7.7% in the top ten. From germline, CDR1 is SGHRS and CDR2 YFSETQ. V was cut by 7 bases and J by 4 bases, with 21 bases left in between. The CDR3 length is 15 residues. The sample consisted of peripheral blood. The chain employs TRBV5-1 and TRBJ2-7; weak D call: TRBD2 (5 bases). This TCR derives from a man aged 35 to 55 who had recovered from COVID-19. CDR3 region: CASARSGGEGYEQYF. The CDR3 DNA reads as TGCGCCAGCGCTAGGAGCGGAGGAGAGGGTTACGAGCAGTACTTC.